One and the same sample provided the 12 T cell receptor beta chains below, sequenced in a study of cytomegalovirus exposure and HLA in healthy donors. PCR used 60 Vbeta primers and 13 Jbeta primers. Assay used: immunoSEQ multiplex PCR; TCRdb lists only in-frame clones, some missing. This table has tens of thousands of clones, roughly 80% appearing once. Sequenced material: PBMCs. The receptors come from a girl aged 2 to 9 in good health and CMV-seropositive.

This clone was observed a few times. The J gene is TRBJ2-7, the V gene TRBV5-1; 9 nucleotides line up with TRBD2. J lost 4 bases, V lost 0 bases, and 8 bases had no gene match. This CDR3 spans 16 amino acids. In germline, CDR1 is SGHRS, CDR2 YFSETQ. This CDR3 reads CASSLAVSGRRYEQYF. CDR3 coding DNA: TGCGCCAGCAGCTTGGCCGTAAGCGGGAGGCGATACGAGCAGTACTTC.

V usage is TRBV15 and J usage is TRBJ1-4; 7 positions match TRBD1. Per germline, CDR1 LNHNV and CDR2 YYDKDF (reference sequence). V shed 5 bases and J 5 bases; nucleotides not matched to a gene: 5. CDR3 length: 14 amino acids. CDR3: CATSRGTENEKLFF. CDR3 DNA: TGTGCCACCAGCCGCGGGACAGAGAATGAAAAACTGTTTTTT.

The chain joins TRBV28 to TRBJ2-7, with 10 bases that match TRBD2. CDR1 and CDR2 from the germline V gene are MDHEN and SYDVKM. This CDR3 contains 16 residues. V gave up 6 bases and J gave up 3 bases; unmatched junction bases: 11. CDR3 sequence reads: CASSPLSGRAFYEQYF. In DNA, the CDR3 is TGTGCCAGCAGCCCCTTAAGCGGGAGGGCCTTCTACGAGCAGTACTTC.

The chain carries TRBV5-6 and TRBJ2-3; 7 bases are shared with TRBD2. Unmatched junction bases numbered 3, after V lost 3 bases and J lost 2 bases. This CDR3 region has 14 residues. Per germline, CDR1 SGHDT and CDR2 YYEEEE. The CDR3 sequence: CASSSGRNTDTQYF. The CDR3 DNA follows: TGTGCCAGCAGCTCCGGGAGGAACACAGATACGCAGTATTTT. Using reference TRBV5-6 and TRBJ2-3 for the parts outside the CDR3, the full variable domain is DAGVTQSPTHLIKTRGQQVTLRCSPKSGHDTVSWYQQALGQGPQFIFQYYEEEERQRGNFPDRFSGHQFPNYSSELNVNALLLGDSALYLCASSSGRNTDTQYFGPGTRLTVL.

The CDR3 nucleotides are TGTGCCAGCTCCATACTACAGGACACTGAAGCTTTCTTT. Translating it yields CASSILQDTEAFF. The chain uses TRBV18 and TRBJ1-1, with D possibly being TRBD1 (5 bases). There are 13 residues in the CDR3. The V end was cut by 6 bases, the J end by 3 bases, with 11 bases between. CDR1 is KGHSH and CDR2 is LQKENI in the germline V gene.

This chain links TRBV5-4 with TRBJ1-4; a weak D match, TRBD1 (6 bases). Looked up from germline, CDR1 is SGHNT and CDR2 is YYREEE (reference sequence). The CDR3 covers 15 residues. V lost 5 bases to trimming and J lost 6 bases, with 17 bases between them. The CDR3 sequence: CASSNTGIGDEKLFF. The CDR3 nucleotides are TGTGCCAGCAGTAATACAGGGATCGGGGATGAAAAACTGTTTTTT.

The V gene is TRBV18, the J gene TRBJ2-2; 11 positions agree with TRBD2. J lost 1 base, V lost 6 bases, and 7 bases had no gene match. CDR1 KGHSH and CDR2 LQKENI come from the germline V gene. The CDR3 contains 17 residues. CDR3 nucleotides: TGTGCCAGCTCGCTACTAGCGGGAGTGATGAACACCGGGGAGCTGTTTTTT. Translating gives CASSLLAGVMNTGELFF.

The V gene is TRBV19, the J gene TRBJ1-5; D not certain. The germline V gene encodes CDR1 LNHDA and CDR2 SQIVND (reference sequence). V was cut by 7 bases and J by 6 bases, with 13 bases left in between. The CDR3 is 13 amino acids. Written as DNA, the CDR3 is TGTGCCAGTACCGAAAGAGAAGTTCAGCCCCAGCATTTT. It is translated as CASTEREVQPQHF.

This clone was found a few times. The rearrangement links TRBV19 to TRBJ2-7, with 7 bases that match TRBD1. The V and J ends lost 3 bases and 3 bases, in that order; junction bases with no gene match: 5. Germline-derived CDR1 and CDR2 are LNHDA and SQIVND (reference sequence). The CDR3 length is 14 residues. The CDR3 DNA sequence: TGTGCCAGTAGTATTGAGGGGGCGAACTACGAGCAGTACTTC. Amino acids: CASSIEGANYEQYF. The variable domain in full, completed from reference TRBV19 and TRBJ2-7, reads DGGITQSPKYLFRKEGQNVTLSCEQNLNHDAMYWYRQDPGQGLRLIYYSQIVNDFQKGDIAEGYSVSREKKESFPLTVTSAQKNPTAFYLCASSIEGANYEQYFGPGTRLTVT.

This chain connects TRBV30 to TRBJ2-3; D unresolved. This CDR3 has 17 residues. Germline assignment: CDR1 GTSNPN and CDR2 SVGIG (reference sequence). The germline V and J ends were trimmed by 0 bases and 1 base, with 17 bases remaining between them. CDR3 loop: CAWSVSGHSIRTDTQYF. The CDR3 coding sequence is TGTGCCTGGAGTGTGTCAGGCCACTCCATACGCACAGATACGCAGTATTTT.

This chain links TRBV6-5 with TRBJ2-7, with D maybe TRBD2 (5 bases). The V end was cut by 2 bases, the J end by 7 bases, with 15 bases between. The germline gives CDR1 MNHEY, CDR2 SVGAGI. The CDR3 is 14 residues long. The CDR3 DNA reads TGTGCCAGCAGTTACGGGCCTACGAGGGAGGAGCAGTACTTC. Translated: CASSYGPTREEQYF.

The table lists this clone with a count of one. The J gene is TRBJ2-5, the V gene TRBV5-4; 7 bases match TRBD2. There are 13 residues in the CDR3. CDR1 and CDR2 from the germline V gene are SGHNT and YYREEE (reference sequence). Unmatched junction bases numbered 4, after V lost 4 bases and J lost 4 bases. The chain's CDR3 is CASSRLAGETQYF. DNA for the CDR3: TGTGCCAGCAGCCGATTAGCGGGAGAGACCCAGTACTTC.